A selection of T cell receptor beta chains follows, all from one sample in a study of control samples from healthy donors and cancer patients. The repertoire was sequenced with immunoSEQ multiplex PCR; TCRdb's copy has only in-frame clones and lacks some. The sample includes roughly 220,000 clones, over 90% of them seen just once. Input material: blood. All receptors come from a man in his fifties or sixties in good health. CDR3s include the opening cysteine and the closing phenylalanine or tryptophan. Each record gives: V gene, J gene, CDR3 protein.

v_call: TRBV18
j_call: TRBJ1-4
cdr3_aa: CASSPPHRAEEKLFF

v_call: TRBV10-3
j_call: TRBJ2-1
cdr3_aa: CAISDASNEQFF

v_call: TRBV3-1/TRBV3-2
j_call: TRBJ2-3
cdr3_aa: CASSRTGPTDTQYF

v_call: TRBV27
j_call: TRBJ2-2
cdr3_aa: CASSFSGRGFTGELFF

v_call: TRBV2
j_call: TRBJ1-3
cdr3_aa: CASSGGAGNTIYF

v_call: TRBV19
j_call: TRBJ1-1
cdr3_aa: CASSPGGNTEAFF

v_call: TRBV28
j_call: TRBJ1-5
cdr3_aa: CASSLRAVGRPQHF

v_call: TRBV3-1/TRBV3-2
j_call: TRBJ2-5
cdr3_aa: CASSQDKRGGLTETQYF

v_call: TRBV18
j_call: TRBJ2-3
cdr3_aa: CASSWTGKTTDTQYF

v_call: TRBV5-1
j_call: TRBJ2-7
cdr3_aa: CASTSGTGRAYEQYF

v_call: TRBV7-9
j_call: TRBJ1-5
cdr3_aa: CASSLEHGNQPQHF

v_call: TRBV6-5
j_call: TRBJ1-2
cdr3_aa: CASRTGGGYTF

v_call: TRBV3-1/TRBV3-2
j_call: TRBJ2-2
cdr3_aa: CASSQGRGHTGELFF

v_call: TRBV15
j_call: TRBJ1-6
cdr3_aa: CATSRDAGETTPLHF

v_call: TRBV28
j_call: TRBJ1-3
cdr3_aa: CASSPASRGNSGNTIYF

v_call: TRBV6-5
j_call: TRBJ1-3
cdr3_aa: CASSLDSQGNTIYF

v_call: TRBV7-8
j_call: TRBJ1-3
cdr3_aa: CASSPWGEPSGNTIYF

v_call: TRBV19
j_call: TRBJ2-3
cdr3_aa: CASSGGQGSFAITDTQYF

v_call: TRBV6-1
j_call: TRBJ1-2
cdr3_aa: CASSEERGRGYTF

v_call: TRBV30
j_call: TRBJ1-6
cdr3_aa: CAWRGQGYSPLHF

v_call: TRBV3-1/TRBV3-2
j_call: TRBJ2-6
cdr3_aa: CASSQDGGVTGANVLTF

v_call: TRBV2
j_call: TRBJ2-6
cdr3_aa: CAGSVVSGANVLTF

v_call: TRBV27
j_call: TRBJ1-1
cdr3_aa: CASSGLEDRGFPFF

v_call: TRBV5-6
j_call: TRBJ2-3
cdr3_aa: CASTVAGTDTQYF

v_call: TRBV6-5
j_call: TRBJ2-3
cdr3_aa: CASSYSGTSGADTQYF

v_call: TRBV6-2/TRBV6-3
j_call: TRBJ1-5
cdr3_aa: CASSYSSLRGLSNQPQHF

v_call: TRBV11-1
j_call: TRBJ2-7
cdr3_aa: CASSFAGYSYEQYF

v_call: TRBV5-1
j_call: TRBJ1-6
cdr3_aa: CASSLVSRDSPLHF

v_call: TRBV27
j_call: TRBJ1-1
cdr3_aa: CASMRQGANTEAFF

v_call: TRBV5-4
j_call: TRBJ1-2
cdr3_aa: CASSLPTGGGGYTF

v_call: TRBV4-1
j_call: TRBJ1-1
cdr3_aa: CASSQDDAGVTAEAFF

v_call: TRBV2
j_call: TRBJ1-1
cdr3_aa: CATTTTTGGTEAFF

v_call: TRBV7-2
j_call: TRBJ2-7
cdr3_aa: CASSRTSGGSSYEQYF

v_call: TRBV2
j_call: TRBJ1-5
cdr3_aa: CASSGLASNQPQHF

v_call: TRBV7-2
j_call: TRBJ2-2
cdr3_aa: CASSRDRADTGELFF

v_call: TRBV6-4
j_call: TRBJ2-1
cdr3_aa: CASSQASGTRLLF

v_call: TRBV11-2
j_call: TRBJ1-1
cdr3_aa: CASSLAGRVNTEAFF

v_call: TRBV10-1
j_call: TRBJ2-2
cdr3_aa: CASSLTGGTGELFF

v_call: TRBV30
j_call: TRBJ2-3
cdr3_aa: CAWSGQARGTQYF

v_call: TRBV24-1
j_call: TRBJ1-1
cdr3_aa: CATSDFRTEEAFF

v_call: TRBV5-1
j_call: TRBJ1-1
cdr3_aa: CASSLERSVGGEAFF

v_call: TRBV2
j_call: TRBJ1-2
cdr3_aa: CASSEAQGSTF